The 4 T cell receptor beta chains presented below share a single source sample, sequenced in a study of memory CD4+ T cells and cytomegalovirus serostatus. Single viable CD3+CD4+CD8-CD45RO+ cells were sorted as the memory CD4+ T cells. The repertoire was sequenced with immunoSEQ multiplex PCR; TCRdb's copy has only in-frame clones and lacks some. The sample comprises about 92,000 clones, about four fifths of which are singletons, and 3.6% rests with the top ten. The sequencing input was memory CD4+ T cells from blood. These receptors were obtained from an adult in good health and CMV-seropositive.

The CDR3 nucleotides are TGTGCCAGCAGCTTTAAAGGGGAGACCCAGTACTTC. This translates into CASSFKGETQYF. The rearrangement links TRBV7-2 to TRBJ2-5; D not certain. This CDR3 comprises 12 residues. Germline CDR1 SGHTA, CDR2 FQGNSA. V shed 3 bases and J shed 5 bases, with 7 bases lying between them.

This clone was seen once. The chain has TRBV5-1 and TRBJ2-3, with TRBD2 matching over 14 bases. CDR1 is SGHRS, CDR2 YFSETQ, per germline. V trimming: 9 bases; J trimming: 0 bases; junction bases outside the gene matches: 3. This CDR3 comprises 15 residues. This CDR3 reads CATRLAGGSTDTQYF. Written as DNA, the CDR3 is TGCGCCACCAGACTAGCGGGGGGGAGCACAGATACGCAGTATTTT.

This chain connects TRBV28 to TRBJ1-1; perhaps TRBD1 as D (5 bases). Germline V gene sequence: CDR1 MDHEN, CDR2 SYDVKM. The V end was cut by 7 bases, the J end by 7 bases, with 16 bases between. The CDR3 runs to 13 residues. Here the CDR3 DNA reads TGTGCCAGCATTGGACATGGGACCTTTGAAGCTTTCTTT. This sequence encodes CASIGHGTFEAFF.

This chain links TRBV4-1 with TRBJ2-1; 8 positions agree with TRBD2. Germline assignment: CDR1 MGHRA and CDR2 YSYEKL. The CDR3 consists of 15 residues. V shed 0 bases and J 8 bases; nucleotides not matched to a gene: 6. CDR3 DNA sequence: TGCGCCAGCAGCCAAGACTCGGGAGGGTTCTATGAGCAGTTCTTC. Amino acid sequence: CASSQDSGGFYEQFF.